This record covers a single T cell receptor beta chain. This sample stems from a study of blood T cell repertoires in COVID-19. Across the study: The United States, Italy and Spain supplied acute and convalescent COVID-19 samples.

Profiling relied on immunoSEQ multiplex PCR, and the TCRdb table lists in-frame clones only, not all of them. The sample lists 150,000 or so clones; 75% to 85% were seen once. The CDR3 sequence is 17 residues long. The V gene end was trimmed by 2 bases and the J gene end by 1 base; junction bases not matched to a gene: 8. Germline V gives CDR1 ENHRY, CDR2 SYGVKD. This receptor was taken from a woman in her fifties or sixties with acute or convalescent COVID-19. The chain recombines TRBV10-3 with TRBJ1-1; 9 nucleotides agree with TRBD1. The sequencing input was peripheral blood. CDR3 loop: CAISEGPTGGPNTEAFF. CDR3 nucleotide sequence: TGTGCCATCAGTGAGGGGCCCACAGGGGGCCCGAACACTGAAGCTTTCTTT.